This is a list of T cell receptor beta chains from one sample in a study of T cell responses to AZD1222 COVID-19 vaccine. Produced via immunoSEQ multiplex PCR; TCRdb's table is partial and in-frame only. The sample shows some 120,000 clones, about 90% of them seen only once. Sequencing used peripheral blood, obtained on day 0 of AZD1222 vaccination. These receptor sequences come from an adult in good health. Each CDR3 is given with its conserved first and last residue. D genes are given only for firm matches. A clone size is listed for some rows: how often the clone was seen (once, few, many), or a class if it is expanded.

d_call,clone_size,v_call,j_call,cdr3_nt,cdr3_aa
-,-,TRBV6-2/TRBV6-3,TRBJ1-5,TGTGCCAGCAGTTACGGGGGGGGGATTCCGATTAATCAGCCCCAGCATTTT,CASSYGGGIPINQPQHF
-,-,TRBV4-1,TRBJ1-5,TGCGCCAGCAGCCCTCAGGGTTTCAATCAGCCCCAGCATTTT,CASSPQGFNQPQHF
-,few,TRBV18,TRBJ1-1,TGTGCCAGCTCACCACGGCAGGGGAACACTGAAGCTTTCTTT,CASSPRQGNTEAFF
TRBD1,-,TRBV4-1,TRBJ1-5,TGCGCCAGCAGCCAAGATAGGGGACAGGGACGCAATCAGCCCCAGCATTTT,CASSQDRGQGRNQPQHF
-,-,TRBV7-2,TRBJ1-2,TGTGCCAGCAGCCCCGGGTGGAAGAACTATGGCTACACCTTC,CASSPGWKNYGYTF
-,-,TRBV2,TRBJ1-1,TGTGCCAGCAGTGAAGTCAGGCCTTACACTGAAGCTTTCTTT,CASSEVRPYTEAFF
TRBD1,-,TRBV7-3,TRBJ1-6,TGTGCCAGCAGCTTATCCGGGACAGGTATATCTTCACCCCTCCACTTT,CASSLSGTGISSPLHF
-,-,TRBV19,TRBJ2-7,TGTGCCAGTAACGCGAATGGCAGGGGACTCGAGCAGTACTTC,CASNANGRGLEQYF
TRBD1,few,TRBV4-3,TRBJ1-2,TGCGCCAGCAGCCAGGGGGACAGGGGGCTCTATGGCTACACCTTC,CASSQGDRGLYGYTF
-,-,TRBV5-6,TRBJ1-3,TGTGCCAGCAGCCCAGGGGTGGGAAACACCATATATTTT,CASSPGVGNTIYF
-,-,TRBV7-8,TRBJ2-3,TGTGCCAGCAGACGGTCGGGACCTCTGGATACGCAGTATTTT,CASRRSGPLDTQYF
-,-,TRBV7-9,TRBJ1-4,TGTGCCAGCAGCTTAAACTCTAATGAAAAACTGTTTTTT,CASSLNSNEKLFF
-,-,TRBV7-3,TRBJ1-3,TGTGCCAGCAGCTTAATGGGGATGCCTGGAAACACCATATATTTT,CASSLMGMPGNTIYF
-,-,TRBV20-1,TRBJ1-1,TGCAGTGCGCAAATGAACACTGAAGCTTTCTTT,CSAQMNTEAFF
TRBD1,-,TRBV28,TRBJ1-1,TGTGCCAGCGGATACCCAGACAGGGTTGAAGCTTTCTTT,CASGYPDRVEAFF
-,-,TRBV7-2,TRBJ1-5,TGTGCCAGCAGCTTAGGGGGAGGGGGTTTAAAGTTGCCCCAGCATTTT,CASSLGGGGLKLPQHF
-,-,TRBV18,TRBJ2-6,TGTGCCAGCTCCAGGGGGGGCCCAAACTCTGGGGCCAACGTCCTGACTTTC,CASSRGGPNSGANVLTF
-,-,TRBV5-1,TRBJ1-6,TGCGCCAGCAGCCCCGACAGGTCCTATAATTCACCCCTCCACTTT,CASSPDRSYNSPLHF
TRBD2,-,TRBV6-5,TRBJ2-7,TGTGCCAGCAGTTACAGTCGCGGAGGGGGGACTAGCGAGCAGTACTTC,CASSYSRGGGTSEQYF
TRBD1,-,TRBV30,TRBJ2-7,TGTGCCTGGACCAGGGGGAGTCCCATCGGGCAGTACTTC,CAWTRGSPIGQYF
TRBD1,-,TRBV7-9,TRBJ1-3,TGTGCCAGCAGCCCGGGACAGCTAAACACCATATATTTT,CASSPGQLNTIYF
TRBD2,few,TRBV14,TRBJ2-7,TGTGCCAGCAGATCCAGCGGGGGCTCGTACGAGCAGTACTTC,CASRSSGGSYEQYF
TRBD1,-,TRBV28,TRBJ2-1,TGTGCCAGCAGTAGTCAGAGGGGGCGTTACAATGAGCAGTTCTTC,CASSSQRGRYNEQFF
-,-,TRBV7-3,TRBJ2-1,TGTGCCAGCAGCTTAACGCCAGTAGCCAATGAGCAGTTCTTC,CASSLTPVANEQFF
-,-,TRBV2,TRBJ1-4,TGTGCCAGCAGTGAACCAGGCCACGCGGCTCGCGAAAAACTGTTTTTT,CASSEPGHAAREKLFF
-,-,TRBV7-6,TRBJ1-2,TGTGCCAGCAGCTTCGCCAACACCCCTACCTATGGCTACACCTTC,CASSFANTPTYGYTF
-,-,TRBV3-1/TRBV3-2,TRBJ1-2,TGTGCCAGCAGCCAAGGGTTTGTGGGCCTAGGGCATAGTTATGGCTACACCTTC,CASSQGFVGLGHSYGYTF
-,-,TRBV7-9,TRBJ2-5,TGTGCCTCCCTGCGAGCGGAACAAGAGACCCAGTACTTC,CASLRAEQETQYF
-,-,TRBV9,TRBJ1-4,TGTGCCAGCAGCTTGAACCAATTGGCTAATGAAAAACTGTTTTTT,CASSLNQLANEKLFF
TRBD1,-,TRBV4-3,TRBJ1-2,TGCGCCAGCAGCCAAGGAGCAGGGGGGTGGGGCTACACCTTC,CASSQGAGGWGYTF
TRBD1,-,TRBV27,TRBJ2-1,TGTGCCAGCAGTTTGGACAGGAGCTCCTACAATGAGCAGTTCTTC,CASSLDRSSYNEQFF
-,-,TRBV14,TRBJ1-2,TGTGCCAGCAGCCAACGAGCTGGCTATGGCTACACCTTC,CASSQRAGYGYTF
-,once,TRBV28,TRBJ1-3,TGTGCCAGCAGTTTTTTAGCGGCTGGTGGAAACACCATATATTTT,CASSFLAAGGNTIYF
-,-,TRBV6-5,TRBJ1-1,TGTGCCAGCAATTCGCCAGGATATGGGACTGAAGCTTTCTTT,CASNSPGYGTEAFF
-,-,TRBV15,TRBJ2-3,TGTGCCACCAGCCCTAGACCATTTTCCACAGATACGCAGTATTTT,CATSPRPFSTDTQYF
-,-,TRBV27,TRBJ1-1,TGTGCCAGCAGTTCCCGAGAAAACACTGAAGCTTTCTTT,CASSSRENTEAFF
-,-,TRBV4-3,TRBJ2-1,TGCGCCAGCAGCCAAGAGCCCAATGAGCAGTTCTTC,CASSQEPNEQFF
TRBD1,-,TRBV30,TRBJ1-2,TGTGCCTGGGTTGCAGGGGGCGATGGCTACACCTTC,CAWVAGGDGYTF
TRBD2,-,TRBV7-2,TRBJ2-1,TGTGCCAGCAGCCCCGATGGGGGGAGGGCCTACAATGAGCAGTTCTTC,CASSPDGGRAYNEQFF
TRBD2,-,TRBV7-3,TRBJ2-1,TGTGCCAGCAGATCCGCGGGAGGGCCGTACAATGAGCAGTTCTTC,CASRSAGGPYNEQFF
-,-,TRBV7-9,TRBJ2-7,TGTGCCAGCAGCCAAATAAAACAGGGCGCCTACGAGCAGTACTTC,CASSQIKQGAYEQYF
-,-,TRBV7-9,TRBJ1-1,TGTGCCAGCAGTGCCGCTGTGACACAGAACACTGAAGCTTTCTTT,CASSAAVTQNTEAFF
-,-,TRBV5-1,TRBJ2-3,TGCGCCAGCAGCTTTAGCGCCCGAGGAGATACGCAGTATTTT,CASSFSARGDTQYF
TRBD1,once,TRBV6-5,TRBJ1-2,TGTGCCAGCAGATCCGGACAGGGGGGTAGCTATGGCTACACCTTC,CASRSGQGGSYGYTF
-,-,TRBV3-1/TRBV3-2,TRBJ1-2,TGTGCCAGCAGCCAAGAAGGAGTCGGCAGGAGAAACTATGGCTACACCTTC,CASSQEGVGRRNYGYTF